This T cell receptor (beta chain) was retrieved from a study of long-term antiretroviral therapy in people with HIV. Study background: The earliest samples came about a decade before the 2015 immediate-ART recommendation. Study findings and constraints: The repertoire was dominated at all time points by clones expanded before ART.

Turning to this clone: The antigen remains undetermined.

With survey level as its setting, the immunoSEQ assay was v3.0. Samples were sequenced targeting roughly 35,000-50,000 T-cell genomes each. Data came from immunoSEQ multiplex PCR; TCRdb stores just in-frame clones and leaves some out. Of some 22,000 clones listed, around nine tenths are singletons. CDR1 SGHDN and CDR2 FVKESK come from the germline V gene. The V and J ends lost 6 bases and 4 bases respectively, with 9 bases between them. This CDR3 has 12 residues. This TCR came from a man between 60 and 75 years old with HIV. The specimen comprised unsorted PBMCs, sampled 0.6 years after starting antiretroviral therapy. This chain connects TRBV14 to TRBJ1-1; the D is unclear. The CDR3 DNA sequence: TGTGCCAGCAGTCGTACAGTCACTGAAGCTTTCTTT. This sequence encodes CASSRTVTEAFF.